Listed below are T cell receptor beta chains from one sample, sequenced in a study of blood T cells in healthy people across ages. TCRdb recomputed calls from the 5' RACE reads with MiXCR, one row per CDR3 protein. The sample records around 1,800,000 distinct CDR3 sequences, about 39% being singletons. The sample comprised blood. These TCRs come from a human donor in good health. Both conserved end residues are part of each CDR3. D genes are given only for firm matches. The size of a clone is reported for some rows only, either as once, few or many, or as a class for expanded clones.

v_gene: TRBV5-1
abundance: -
d_gene: TRBD1
j_gene: TRBJ1-2
CDR3nt: TGCGCCAGCAGCTCTCTCGTAGGGGGCTACTATGGCTACACCTTC
CDR3aa: CASSSLVGGYYGYTF

v_gene: TRBV15
abundance: -
d_gene: -
j_gene: TRBJ2-6
CDR3nt: TGTGCCACCAGCAGACGGGATTCTGGGGCCAACGTCCTGACTTTC
CDR3aa: CATSRRDSGANVLTF

v_gene: TRBV29-1
abundance: few
d_gene: TRBD1
j_gene: TRBJ1-2
CDR3nt: TGCAGCGCAGGGGACAGGGGAAACTATGGCTACACCTTC
CDR3aa: CSAGDRGNYGYTF

v_gene: TRBV6-1
abundance: many
d_gene: TRBD1
j_gene: TRBJ2-7
CDR3nt: TGTGCCAGCAGTGAAGCGATGGGACAGGGGGAAGACGAGCAGTACTTC
CDR3aa: CASSEAMGQGEDEQYF

v_gene: TRBV7-6
abundance: -
d_gene: TRBD2
j_gene: TRBJ2-6
CDR3nt: TGTGCCAGCAGCGCTAAACCCTGGACTAGCGGGGGGAGTTCTGGGGCCAACGTCCTGACTTTC
CDR3aa: CASSAKPWTSGGSSGANVLTF

v_gene: TRBV7-3
abundance: few
d_gene: TRBD1
j_gene: TRBJ2-3
CDR3nt: TGCGCCAGCAGCCGGACAGGGAGGACAGATACGCAGTATTTT
CDR3aa: CASSRTGRTDTQYF

v_gene: TRBV5-1
abundance: -
d_gene: TRBD2
j_gene: TRBJ2-1
CDR3nt: TGCGCCACCCAGAGCGGGGGGTCGGAATACAATGAGCAGTTCTTC
CDR3aa: CATQSGGSEYNEQFF

v_gene: TRBV5-1
abundance: -
d_gene: TRBD1
j_gene: TRBJ1-2
CDR3nt: TGCGCCAGCAGCGGGTCCGGGACAGAGATTTATGGCTACACCTTC
CDR3aa: CASSGSGTEIYGYTF

v_gene: TRBV7-9
abundance: -
d_gene: -
j_gene: TRBJ2-1
CDR3nt: TGTGCCAGCAGCTTAGGGTCTAGATACAATGAGCAGTTCTTC
CDR3aa: CASSLGSRYNEQFF

v_gene: TRBV28
abundance: -
d_gene: -
j_gene: TRBJ1-1
CDR3nt: TGTGCCAGCAGTTTCCAGGGGTTGGTTGAAAAGACTGAAGCTTTCTTT
CDR3aa: CASSFQGLVEKTEAFF

v_gene: TRBV28
abundance: -
d_gene: -
j_gene: TRBJ1-5
CDR3nt: TGTGCCAGCAGTTTAGCCGTTTGGGGGGATAGCAATCAGCCCCAGCATTTT
CDR3aa: CASSLAVWGDSNQPQHF

v_gene: TRBV12-3/TRBV12-4
abundance: -
d_gene: -
j_gene: TRBJ2-2
CDR3nt: TGTGCCAGCAGTTACGGGGGATTCACCGGGAAGCTGTTTTTT
CDR3aa: CASSYGGFTGKLFF

v_gene: TRBV10-3
abundance: -
d_gene: TRBD1
j_gene: TRBJ2-1
CDR3nt: TGTGCCATCAGTGACTCAGGGGGAATCTACGAGCAGTTCTTC
CDR3aa: CAISDSGGIYEQFF

v_gene: TRBV7-2
abundance: few
d_gene: TRBD1
j_gene: TRBJ1-6
CDR3nt: TGTGCCAGCAGCTTAGAAAGACAGGGGAGCGGTTCACCCCTCCACTTT
CDR3aa: CASSLERQGSGSPLHF

v_gene: TRBV10-3
abundance: -
d_gene: -
j_gene: TRBJ1-1
CDR3nt: TGTGCCATCAGTACCGGGCCAGGGTGGACCATGAACACTGAAGCTTTCTTT
CDR3aa: CAISTGPGWTMNTEAFF

v_gene: TRBV2
abundance: few
d_gene: TRBD2
j_gene: TRBJ2-7
CDR3nt: TGTGCCAGCAGTGAACTAAGCGGGGGCTCCTACGAGCAGTACTTC
CDR3aa: CASSELSGGSYEQYF

v_gene: TRBV3-1
abundance: -
d_gene: TRBD1
j_gene: TRBJ1-2
CDR3nt: TGTGTCAGCAGCCCTGATCTCGGACAGGGGGCGGTAGGCTATGGCTACACCTTC
CDR3aa: CVSSPDLGQGAVGYGYTF

v_gene: TRBV2
abundance: -
d_gene: TRBD1
j_gene: TRBJ1-4
CDR3nt: TGTGCCAGCAGTGACGGACAGGGGGTGGAGGAAAAACTGTTTTTT
CDR3aa: CASSDGQGVEEKLFF

v_gene: TRBV10-3
abundance: few
d_gene: TRBD2
j_gene: TRBJ2-1
CDR3nt: TGTGCCATCAGTGAGAGTCTAGCGGGGGGGAATGAGCAGTTCTTC
CDR3aa: CAISESLAGGNEQFF

v_gene: TRBV29-1
abundance: many
d_gene: TRBD1
j_gene: TRBJ1-1
CDR3nt: TGCAGCGCCGACAGGGGCACTGAAGCTTTCTTT
CDR3aa: CSADRGTEAFF

v_gene: TRBV7-2
abundance: -
d_gene: TRBD2
j_gene: TRBJ2-7
CDR3nt: TGTGCCAGCAGCTTAATGTCGTGGGCTAGCGGGGGCTACGAGCAGTACTTC
CDR3aa: CASSLMSWASGGYEQYF

v_gene: TRBV28
abundance: -
d_gene: -
j_gene: TRBJ2-5
CDR3nt: TGTACCAGCAGTTTACAGGGCCGGGGAGAGCAGTACTTC
CDR3aa: CTSSLQGRGEQYF

v_gene: TRBV6-5
abundance: many
d_gene: -
j_gene: TRBJ1-6
CDR3nt: TGTGCCAGCAGTTACTACCTTAATTCACCCCTCCACTTT
CDR3aa: CASSYYLNSPLHF